A single TCR beta chain is shown here with its context. TCRdb's copy holds only in-frame clones and misses some; the assay was immunoSEQ multiplex PCR. Counted here are about 500,000 clones, 85% to 90% occurring once; the ten biggest clones make up around 7.8%. This sample was taken from a study of blood T cell repertoires in COVID-19. From germline, CDR1 is MNHEY and CDR2 SMNVEV (reference sequence). The CDR3 runs to 15 residues. J lost 4 bases, V lost 5 bases, and 10 bases had no gene match. This receptor was obtained from a woman aged 45-59 years with COVID-19, enrolled during active disease. Sequenced material: peripheral blood. The chain joins TRBV27 to TRBJ2-5, with 7 positions matching TRBD1. DNA of the CDR3: TGTGCCAGCAGTCGTTTGAGGACAGGACCAGAGACCCAGTACTTC. Amino acids: CASSRLRTGPETQYF.